Listed below are T cell receptor beta chains from one sample, sequenced in a study of blood T cell repertoires in COVID-19. Sequencing was performed with immunoSEQ multiplex PCR; in TCRdb, only in-frame clones are kept and a portion is missing. The sample contains around 130,000 clones, 84% of which appear only once. Source material: peripheral blood. These receptor sequences come from a woman in her sixties or seventies with acute or convalescent COVID-19. Both conserved end residues are part of each CDR3. D genes are given only for firm matches. Some rows mark clone size as missing; the rest say once, few, many or name a class of expanded clone.

d_call j_call clone_size v_call cdr3_nt cdr3_aa
NA TRBJ1-6 NA TRBV6-5 TGTGCCAGCAGTATGGCGGGGTATAATTCACCCCTCCACTTT CASSMAGYNSPLHF
TRBD1 TRBJ1-2 NA TRBV30 TGTGCCTGTCCCTATGGACAGGGGGAGTTAAATGGCTACACCTTC CACPYGQGELNGYTF
NA TRBJ1-1 few TRBV6-5 TGTGCCAGCAGTTACTCAATGGGGCACACTGAAGCTTTCTTT CASSYSMGHTEAFF
NA TRBJ1-2 NA TRBV19 TGTGCCAGTAGTATAGTGAGCCGAACTAACTATGGCTACACCTTC CASSIVSRTNYGYTF
TRBD1 TRBJ1-2 NA TRBV29-1 TGCAGCGTTGAACCCTTCCAGGGGGCCTATGGCTACACCTTC CSVEPFQGAYGYTF
NA TRBJ2-5 NA TRBV5-4 TGTGCCAGCAGCTTGAAATACAGGGTCCAAGAGACCCAGTACTTC CASSLKYRVQETQYF
TRBD1 TRBJ2-2 NA TRBV24-1 TGTGCCACCAGTGAAGTTGAAGGGGGCGTTAACGGGGCCGGGGAGCTGTTTTTT CATSEVEGGVNGAGELFF
NA TRBJ1-2 NA TRBV4-1 TGCGCCAGCAGCCAAGTTGGCGGCGCAAGCGTCTACACCTTC CASSQVGGASVYTF
TRBD1 TRBJ1-4 NA TRBV7-6 TGTGCCAGCAGCTCCCGGACAGGACGAGCAACTAATGAAAAACTGTTTTTT CASSSRTGRATNEKLFF
NA TRBJ1-2 once TRBV29-1 TGCAGCGTTGTCGGGGATTTCTATGGCTACACCTTC CSVVGDFYGYTF
NA TRBJ2-3 NA TRBV5-4 TGTGCCAGCAGCTTGGTGGGGGCCGGGTTGGTAGGTACGCAGTATTTT CASSLVGAGLVGTQYF
NA TRBJ1-4 NA TRBV9 TGTGCCAGCAGCGTAGTCGACAGGACTAATGAAAAACTGTTTTTT CASSVVDRTNEKLFF